This T cell receptor beta chain was obtained from a study of OX40 agonist ivuxolimab in advanced cancers. Study-level information: Ivuxolimab, an antibody that agonizes OX40 (CD134), was administered to the patients. Three patients, one with hepatocellular carcinoma and two with cutaneous melanoma, responded partially. Study results and limitations: Circulating CD4+ and CD8+ T cells showed clonal expansion by week 6 at 0.1 to 3.0 mg/kg.

Blood got drawn at baseline, again on cycle 4 day 1, and then on cycle 7 day 1. The protocol was immunoSEQ multiplex PCR, while the TCRdb copy is restricted to in-frame clones and leaves out a portion. The table lists 70,000 or so clones, 84% of them singletons, with around 0.78% in the top ten. A word on this clone: The antigen is undetermined.

Trimming removed 4 bases from V and 3 bases from J; junction bases left unmatched: 7. This CDR3 is built from 18 residues. CDR1 and CDR2 (germline): SGHVS, FQNEAQ. This sequence originates from an adult with an advanced solid tumor such as melanoma, head and neck, liver or kidney cancer. Sequencing was performed on CD4+ or CD8+ T cells sorted from blood, taken in a trial of the OX40 agonist ivuxolimab. The V gene is TRBV7-8, the J gene TRBJ2-6; TRBD2 aligns across 12 bases. CDR3 bases: TGTGCCAGCAGCTCCCGACTAGCGGGAGCTGTTGGGGCCAACGTCCTGACTTTC. Translating gives CASSSRLAGAVGANVLTF.